The rows below give T cell receptor beta chains drawn from one sample of a study of metastatic and nonmetastatic thyroid tumors. TCRdb called clones again from the PCR reads with MiXCR. The sample consists of approximately 38,000 clones, about 17% of them appearing once. Sequencing was performed on blood. The source is a female donor with papillary thyroid cancer or a benign thyroid nodule (not recorded which). Some clones in this sample may be carry-over from other donors' samples. Each CDR3 is given with its conserved first and last residue. D genes are given only for firm matches. Not every row has a clone size; where given, it reads once, few, many or a size class.

d_gene | j_gene | v_gene | abundance | CDR3aa | CDR3nt
- | TRBJ2-3 | TRBV30 | once | CAWGPGLVDTQYF | TGTGCCTGGGGGCCGGGTCTCGTGGATACGCAGTATTTT
- | TRBJ2-1 | TRBV11-3 | - | CASKLDGYYNEQFF | TGTGCCAGCAAATTAGACGGGTACTACAATGAGCAGTTCTTC
- | TRBJ2-7 | TRBV28 | few | CASSTGTWSHEQYF | TGTGCCAGCAGTACCGGGACATGGTCTCACGAGCAGTACTTC
- | TRBJ1-6 | TRBV7-9 | many | CASSLVAGSNSPLHF | TGTGCCAGCAGCTTAGTCGCAGGGAGCAATTCACCCCTCCACTTT
- | TRBJ2-3 | TRBV5-1 | - | CASNSYPGPFTDTQYF | TGCGCCAGCAACAGCTATCCGGGACCATTCACAGATACGCAGTATTTT
- | TRBJ1-3 | TRBV9 | - | CASSGAGLSGNTIYF | TGTGCCAGCAGCGGGGCAGGACTATCTGGAAACACCATATATTTT
TRBD1 | TRBJ2-7 | TRBV28 | many | CASSTRQGRFDEQYF | TGTGCCAGCAGTACTAGACAGGGAAGGTTCGACGAGCAGTACTTC
- | TRBJ2-7 | TRBV12-3/TRBV12-4 | few | CASSLVSYEQYF | TGTGCCAGCAGTTTAGTTTCCTACGAGCAGTACTTC
- | TRBJ1-5 | TRBV19 | many | CASSIVSSNQPQHF | TGTGCCAGTAGTATAGTGAGTAGCAATCAGCCCCAGCATTTT
TRBD2 | TRBJ2-2 | TRBV4-1 | few | CAGRAGVMNTGELFF | TGCGCCGGGCGGGCGGGGGTGATGAACACCGGGGAGCTGTTTTTT
TRBD1 | TRBJ2-1 | TRBV29-1 | - | CSVEDTDRESYNEQLF | TGCAGCGTTGAAGACACGGACAGGGAGTCCTACAATGAGCAGCTCTTC
TRBD2 | TRBJ2-2 | TRBV4-2 | - | CASSQEAGGAYNELFF | TGTGCCAGCAGCCAAGAAGCGGGAGGGGCCTACAATGAGCTGTTTTTT
- | TRBJ2-1 | TRBV9 | - | CASSGFDGCSVGYNEQFF | TGTGCCAGCAGCGGTTTCGACGGGTGTAGTGTGGGGTACAATGAGCAGTTCTTC
- | TRBJ1-3 | TRBV20-1 | many | CSAKQGSGNTIYF | TGCAGTGCCAAGCAGGGTTCTGGAAACACCATATATTTT
- | TRBJ2-5 | TRBV3-1 | - | CASSRGTVGVVETQYF | TGTGCCAGCAGCCGCGGGACAGTGGGCGTGGTGGAGACCCAGTACTTC
TRBD1 | TRBJ2-7 | TRBV7-2 | - | CASSPLQGVGEQYF | TGTGCCAGCAGCCCGTTACAGGGGGTGGGGGAGCAGTACTTC
- | TRBJ2-2 | TRBV20-1 | many | CSARDQNRYTGELFF | TGCAGTGCTAGAGATCAGAACAGGTACACCGGGGAGCTGTTTTTT
- | TRBJ2-4 | TRBV5-1 | many | CASSLSPGYDIQYF | TGCGCCAGCAGCTTGTCACCAGGTTACGACATTCAGTACTTC
- | TRBJ2-7 | TRBV19 | many | CASSRVLGEQYF | TGTGCCAGTAGCAGGGTTCTAGGCGAGCAGTACTTC
- | TRBJ2-2 | TRBV5-1 | - | CASMGDIYTGELFF | TGCGCCAGCATGGGGGACATCTACACCGGGGAGCTGTTTTTT
- | TRBJ2-6 | TRBV20-1 | many | CSAAGFQIDSGANVLTF | TGCAGTGCCGCGGGATTCCAAATTGATTCTGGGGCCAACGTCCTGACTTTC
TRBD1 | TRBJ1-5 | TRBV6-1 | - | CASSTRDRGSNQLQHF | TGTGCCAGCAGTACACGGGACAGGGGTAGCAATCAGCTCCAGCATTTT
TRBD1 | TRBJ1-5 | TRBV7-8 | many | CASSPRTGDQPQHF | TGTGCCAGCAGCCCTCGGACAGGGGATCAGCCCCAGCATTTT
- | TRBJ1-2 | TRBV10-3 | many | CAISEGGYGYTF | TGTGCCATCAGTGAGGGGGGATATGGCTACACCTTC
TRBD2 | TRBJ2-2 | TRBV28 | few | CASTPPSGGTGDRFF | TGTGCCAGCACTCCACCTAGCGGGGGCACCGGGGATCGGTTTTTT
- | TRBJ2-7 | TRBV4-1 | - | CASSQDGDRPDEQYF | TGCGCCAGCAGCCAAGATGGTGACAGGCCAGACGAGCAGTACTTC
- | TRBJ2-5 | TRBV5-6 | few | CASGGAAQETQYF | TGTGCCAGCGGGGGCGCGGCCCAAGAGACCCAGTACTTC
TRBD2 | TRBJ2-1 | TRBV5-4 | many | CASSWGAGGYNEQFF | TGTGCCAGCAGCTGGGGAGCGGGAGGCTACAATGAGCAGTTCTTC
- | TRBJ1-6 | TRBV6-1 | few | CASSDTRSSYNSPLHF | TGTGCCAGCAGTGATACACGGAGCTCCTATAATTCACCCCTCCACTTT
TRBD1 | TRBJ1-1 | TRBV4-1 | many | CASRLTGTENTEAFF | TGCGCCAGCAGGTTAACCGGGACAGAGAACACTGAAGCTTTCTTT
TRBD1 | TRBJ1-5 | TRBV7-8 | many | CASSFNRGNQPQHF | TGTGCCAGCAGCTTTAACAGGGGAAATCAGCCCCAGCATTTT
TRBD2 | TRBJ2-3 | TRBV2 | many | CASSDYAGGRDTQYF | TGTGCCAGCAGTGATTACGCGGGGGGGAGAGATACGCAGTATTTT
- | TRBJ1-6 | TRBV15 | - | CATSPLYRSPLHF | TGTGCCACCAGCCCGTTGTATCGATCACCCCTCCACTTT
- | TRBJ1-2 | TRBV20-1 | many | CSASDPLTPYGYTF | TGCAGTGCTAGTGACCCCTTAACCCCCTATGGCTACACCTTC
- | TRBJ1-4 | TRBV3-1 | many | CASSQSPGLGSEKLFF | TGTGCCAGCAGCCAATCTCCGGGCCTCGGCAGTGAAAAACTGTTTTTT
- | TRBJ1-2 | TRBV2 | few | CASSLTVQVYGYTF | TGTGCCAGCAGCCTGACGGTGCAGGTCTATGGCTACACCTTC
- | TRBJ2-1 | TRBV25-1 | many | CASSESTSEQFF | TGTGCCAGCAGTGAATCTACCTCTGAGCAGTTCTTC
- | TRBJ1-6 | TRBV7-6 | - | CASILKGRDSPIHF | TGTGCCAGCATCTTAAAGGGGAGGGATTCACCCATCCACTTT
- | TRBJ1-2 | TRBV5-6 | many | CASSLGGRLYGYTF | TGTGCCAGCAGCTTGGGGGGACGACTCTATGGCTACACCTTC
- | TRBJ2-3 | TRBV11-3 | many | CASSLGLGDTQYF | TGTGCCAGCAGCTTAGGGTTAGGGGATACGCAGTATTTT
- | TRBJ1-4 | TRBV19 | many | CASSIPHATNEKLFF | TGTGCCAGTAGTATTCCCCATGCAACTAATGAAAAACTGTTTTTT
- | TRBJ2-7 | TRBV11-1 | - | CASSSTETGSFYEQYF | TGTGCCAGCAGCTCTACAGAGACAGGTAGCTTCTACGAGCAGTACTTC
- | TRBJ2-1 | TRBV9 | once | CASSTRWVVGSYNEQFF | TGTGCCAGCAGCACCAGATGGGTAGTGGGCTCCTACAATGAGCAGTTCTTC
- | TRBJ2-7 | TRBV6-2/TRBV6-3 | - | CASSYASWEQYF | TGTGCCAGCAGTTACGCTAGCTGGGAGCAGTACTTC
- | TRBJ1-5 | TRBV7-2 | many | CASSLGRVNQPQHF | TGTGCCAGCAGCTTAGGGAGGGTCAATCAGCCCCAGCATTTT
- | TRBJ2-1 | TRBV9 | many | CASSARDTYNEQFF | TGTGCCAGCAGCGCCCGGGATACCTACAATGAGCAGTTCTTC
- | TRBJ1-2 | TRBV20-1 | - | CSATTPATGACGYTF | TGCAGTGCTACGACCCCCGCAACGGGGGCCTGTGGCTACACCTTC
- | TRBJ1-5 | TRBV19 | many | CASSPMAGNQPQHF | TGTGCCAGTAGTCCCATGGCAGGGAATCAGCCCCAGCATTTT